This TCR beta chain comes out of a study of Ad26.COV2.S vaccination and SARS-CoV-2 variants. Produced via immunoSEQ multiplex PCR; TCRdb's table is partial and in-frame only. The table has roughly 410,000 clones, roughly four fifths seen once. J gave up 6 bases and V 7 bases, and 10 bases lay outside the gene matches. Germline CDR1 is SGHNT and CDR2 is YENEEA. The CDR3 runs to 15 residues. Treatment specified: around 19 received Ad26.COV2.S at low or high dose, single or two shots; roughly five received placebo; per-sample allocation not given. Collection of the samples took place on day 63 after the first injection of vaccine or placebo.

The receptor's source is a person between 18 and 65 years old who received the Ad26.COV2.S COVID-19 vaccine or a placebo. This rearrangement joins TRBV11-3 to TRBJ2-1, with 9 bases aligning to TRBD2. Specimen: peripheral blood, collected in a trial of Ad26.COV2.S vaccine versus placebo. The chain's CDR3 is CASKIAGARLNEQFF. Here the CDR3 DNA reads TGTGCCAGCAAAATAGCGGGAGCCCGCCTCAATGAGCAGTTCTTC.